Shown below are 29 T cell receptor beta chains from a single sample sequenced in a study of cytomegalovirus exposure and HLA in healthy donors (dated by TCRdb to 2017 to 2019). Library preparation was by the immunoSEQ multiplex PCR assay. A mixture of 60 forward primers for TCR Vbeta segments and 13 reverse primers for TCR Jbeta segments was used in the multiplex PCR. The source is immuneACCESS, and TCRdb retained only in-frame sequences with V and J called. Part of the clones is not carried over; for the studies checked, unresolved V genes explain less than half of this, and the remainder is unexplained. The table held for this sample gives just under 80,000 clones. 3.5% to 4% of the sample is held by the ten biggest clonotypes. The sequencing sample was made of PBMCs. These receptor sequences come from a man aged 18 to 30 in good health and CMV-seropositive.

The rearrangement links TRBV11-2 to TRBJ2-5; D is perhaps TRBD2 (7 bases). The CDR3 is 15 residues long. Germline values: CDR1 SGHAT, CDR2 FQNNGV. Trimming cost V 2 bases and J 4 bases, with 14 bases left between them. The CDR3 spells CASSLQQGGGETQYF. The CDR3 DNA reads TGTGCCAGCAGCTTACAGCAAGGGGGGGGAGAGACCCAGTACTTC.

V gene TRBV25-1 combines with J gene TRBJ1-1, with 8 bases lining up with TRBD1. Per germline, CDR1 MGHDK and CDR2 SYGVNS. Trimming at V came to 6 bases and at J to 3 bases, leaving 9 bases not matched to a gene. The CDR3 consists of 15 residues. The CDR3 coding sequence is TGTGCCAGCAGCCGAATATGGACAGGGTACACTGAAGCTTTCTTT. It encodes CASSRIWTGYTEAFF.

The J gene is TRBJ1-2, the V gene TRBV5-8; tentative D call: TRBD1 (5 bases). The CDR3 totals 15 residues. Germline values: CDR1 SGHTS, CDR2 YDEGEE. Between the trimmed V and J ends, which lost 0 bases and 0 bases, there was a span of 9 bases. CDR3 amino acids: CASSLGGTPNYGYTF. Written as DNA, the CDR3 is TGTGCCAGCAGCTTGGGGGGGACTCCTAACTATGGCTACACCTTC.

The chain carries TRBV5-4 and TRBJ1-4; D is possibly TRBD1 (6 bases). The CDR3 sequence is 14 residues long. Germline V gene data show CDR1 as SGHNT and CDR2 as YYREEE (reference sequence). The V gene lost 4 bases and the J gene lost 2 bases, with 9 bases spanning the gap. CDR3 coding DNA: TGTGCCAGCAGCCGGGGGGCTACTAATGAAAAACTGTTTTTT. Protein sequence: CASSRGATNEKLFF.

The chain couples TRBV18 to TRBJ1-1; TRBD1 aligns across 10 bases. Germline V CDR1 and CDR2: KGHSH, LQKENI. The junction had 7 bases not matched to a gene; V was cut back by 9 bases and J by 6 bases. The CDR3 is 13 residues long. CDR3 coding DNA: TGTGCCAGTAGACAGGGGGCGACGGCTGAAGCTTTCTTT. Translating it yields CASRQGATAEAFF.

The chain couples TRBV19 to TRBJ2-7, with 8 bases aligning to TRBD1. J was trimmed by 6 bases and V by 3 bases; bases with no gene match: 4. Looked up from germline, CDR1 is LNHDA and CDR2 is SQIVND (reference sequence). The CDR3 is 13 amino acids. The CDR3 sequence: CASSMTGDVEQYF. CDR3 sequence (DNA): TGTGCCAGTAGTATGACAGGGGATGTCGAGCAGTACTTC.

J is TRBJ2-3 and V is TRBV7-9; 15 nucleotides agree with TRBD2. This CDR3 is built from 19 residues. With 2 bases clipped from V and 2 bases from J, the junction kept 8 bases outside the gene matches. CDR1 SEHNR and CDR2 FQNEAQ come from the germline V gene (reference sequence). The CDR3 coding sequence is TGTGCCAGCAGCTTAAAGGGACTAGCGGGGGGACTATTCACAGATACGCAGTATTTT. Its protein is CASSLKGLAGGLFTDTQYF. Based on the CDR3 plus reference TRBV7-9 and TRBJ2-3, the full variable domain is DTGVSQNPRHKITKRGQNVTFRCDPISEHNRLYWYRQTLGQGPEFLTYFQNEAQLEKSRLLSDRFSAERPKGSFSTLEIQRTEQGDSAMYLCASSLKGLAGGLFTDTQYFGPGTRLTVL.

The chain has TRBV1 and TRBJ1-5. TRBV1 is assigned pseudogene status. CDR3 length: 15 amino acids. As DNA, the CDR3 is TGCACCAGCAGCCTAGATTGGCGGGAGAGGCAGCCCCAGCATTTT. Its translation is CTSSLDWRERQPQHF.

The rearrangement links TRBV4-1 to TRBJ1-5, with 12 bases lining up with TRBD1. CDR1 is MGHRA and CDR2 is YSYEKL in the germline V gene. Losses at the gene ends were 0 bases for V and 3 bases for J; bases not matched to a gene: 3. CDR3 length: 17 residues. CDR3 sequence (DNA): TGCGCCAGCAGCCAAGAGTTGGGACAGGGGGCCAATCAGCCCCAGCATTTT. Its translation is CASSQELGQGANQPQHF.

V gene TRBV13 combines with J gene TRBJ2-5; TRBD1 matches at 10 bases. The DNA end is a closer match to TRBJ2-7, so the J assignment may be wrong. The CDR3 extends over 16 amino acids. Germline lookup yields CDR1 PRHDT and CDR2 FYEKMQ (reference sequence). The DNA of the CDR3 is TGTGCCAGCAGCACGCCCCGGGACAGGGGTATCCACGAGCAGTACTTC. Protein sequence: CASSTPRDRGIHEQYF.

The chain joins TRBV19 to TRBJ2-7; 7 bases map to TRBD1. The CDR3 runs to 15 residues. V lost 6 bases, J lost 2 bases, and 10 bases stayed unmatched. Germline values: CDR1 LNHDA, CDR2 SQIVND (reference sequence). This CDR3 reads CASSPDRDKPYEQYF. Here the CDR3 DNA reads TGTGCCAGTAGCCCCGACAGGGATAAACCCTACGAGCAGTACTTC.

The V gene is TRBV30, the J gene TRBJ1-4; possibly TRBD1 for D (5 bases). The ends were cut back, 2 bases at V and 10 bases at J, with 14 bases in the middle. Per the germline V gene, CDR1 is GTSNPN and CDR2 is SVGIG (reference sequence). The CDR3 extends over 13 amino acids. CDR3 bases: TGTGCCTGGAGTAGAGGGGAGGCGGGAAAACTGTTTTTT. Amino acids: CAWSRGEAGKLFF. Combining the CDR3 with reference TRBV30 and TRBJ1-4 gives the whole variable domain SQTIHQWPATLVQPVGSPLSLECTVEGTSNPNLYWYRQAAGRGLQLLFYSVGIGQISSEVPQNLSASRPQDRQFILSSKKLLLSDSGFYLCAWSRGEAGKLFFGSGTQLSVL.

The genes are TRBV7-9 and TRBJ1-5; D is perhaps TRBD1 (5 bases). V shed 5 bases and J shed 2 bases, with 10 bases lying between them. From germline, CDR1 is SEHNR and CDR2 FQNEAQ (reference sequence). The CDR3 consists of 14 residues. CDR3 sequence reads: CASSQGGGNQPQHF. The CDR3 DNA sequence: TGTGCCAGCAGCCAGGGTGGAGGCAATCAGCCCCAGCATTTT.

V gene TRBV4-1 combines with J gene TRBJ1-2, with 8 positions matching TRBD1. This CDR3 has 15 residues. Trimming at V came to 1 base and at J to 6 bases, leaving 7 bases not matched to a gene. Germline values: CDR1 MGHRA, CDR2 YSYEKL. DNA for the CDR3: TGCGCCAGCAGCCAAGCTGCAGGGGGCATAGATGGCTACACCTTC. Encoded protein: CASSQAAGGIDGYTF.

V usage is TRBV27 and J usage is TRBJ2-6, with 8 bases that match TRBD1. The trim removed 4 bases at V and 2 bases at J, leaving 7 bases unmatched. The CDR3 is made up of 17 amino acids. Germline values: CDR1 MNHEY, CDR2 SMNVEV (reference sequence). DNA of the CDR3: TGTGCCAGCAGTTGGGGGACAGGTGATCCTGGGGCCAACGTCCTGACTTTC. It specifies CASSWGTGDPGANVLTF.

Notes on this clone: A read error may produce the germline difference seen at one junction end. The chain recombines TRBV7-7 with TRBJ2-1; no firm D call. Per the germline V gene, CDR1 is SSHAT and CDR2 is FNYEAQ (reference sequence). This CDR3 has 15 residues. DNA for the CDR3: TGTGCTAGCAGCCTACAGTTTGCCTCCTACAATGAGCAGTTCTTC. Translating it yields CASSLQFASYNEQFF.

CDR3 sequence reads: CASSPGTTNTDTQYF. The CDR3 nucleotides are TGTGCCAGCAGTCCCGGGACTACCAACACAGATACGCAGTATTTT. The rearrangement uses TRBV6-4 and TRBJ2-3; 7 bases map to TRBD2. Germline assignment: CDR1 MRHNA and CDR2 SNTAGT. The CDR3 has 15 amino acids. V lost 5 bases and J lost 2; bases outside the gene matches: 7.

The V call is TRBV7-9, the J call TRBJ2-5; D remains ambiguous. The ends were cut back, 5 bases at V and 5 bases at J, with 24 bases in the middle. The CDR3 length is 17 residues. Per germline, CDR1 SEHNR and CDR2 FQNEAQ (reference sequence). The CDR3 spells CASSPSPSRDLDETQYF. The CDR3 bases are TGTGCCAGCAGCCCTTCGCCTAGTCGCGATTTGGATGAGACCCAGTACTTC.

In nucleotides, the CDR3 is TGTGCCAGCAGTGAACGGGAAGGATCGAACACTGAAGCTTTCTTT. It specifies CASSEREGSNTEAFF. This rearrangement joins TRBV2 to TRBJ1-1; D ambiguous. The CDR3 is 15 amino acids. V was trimmed by 2 bases and J by 1 base, leaving 11 bases between them. Germline assignment: CDR1 SNHLY and CDR2 FYNNEI.

The chain is built from TRBV13 and TRBJ1-2; a possible D gene is TRBD1 (6 bases). Trimming took 7 bases from V and 4 from J, leaving 16 bases between them. CDR1 and CDR2 from the germline V gene are PRHDT and FYEKMQ (reference sequence). The length of the CDR3 is 14 residues. The CDR3: CASNRSPRGYGYTF. CDR3 in DNA: TGTGCCAGCAACCGCAGCCCCAGGGGCTATGGCTACACCTTC.

The chain is built from TRBV15 and TRBJ1-2; D may be TRBD1 (6 bases). V was cut by 4 bases and J by 6 bases, with 15 bases left in between. Per germline, CDR1 LNHNV and CDR2 YYDKDF (reference sequence). The CDR3 spans 14 residues. The CDR3 DNA reads TGTGCCACCAGCACCCGGCAGGGGAGAAATGGCTACACCTTC. Translated, it gives CATSTRQGRNGYTF.

This sequence joins TRBV6-1 and TRBJ2-2, with D perhaps matching TRBD1 (6 bases). CDR3 length equals 16 residues. In germline, CDR1 is MNHNS, CDR2 SASEGT. V lost 4 bases and J lost 3, with 15 bases in between. CDR3 residues: CASSGETGTHTGELFF. The CDR3 coding sequence is TGTGCCAGCAGTGGAGAGACCGGGACACACACCGGGGAGCTGTTTTTT.

The gene calls are TRBV7-8 and TRBJ1-2, with D possibly TRBD1 on 5 matching bases. Trimming left V 3 bases short and J 2 bases short, with 10 bases between. The CDR3 runs 14 residues. From germline, CDR1 is SGHVS and CDR2 FQNEAQ. CDR3 in DNA: TGTGCCAGCAGCTTTGGGGCAACCAACTATGGCTACACCTTC. Encoded protein: CASSFGATNYGYTF.

The chain combines TRBV4-1 with TRBJ2-3; D possibly corresponds to TRBD1 (8 bases). Germline CDR1 and CDR2: MGHRA and YSYEKL. There are 19 residues in the CDR3. Trimming shortened V by 4 bases and J by 0 bases, and 23 bases separated the two germline ends. The CDR3 here is CASSPNRGGPSISTDTQYF. CDR3 coding DNA: TGCGCCAGCAGCCCTAACAGGGGGGGGCCTTCGATTAGCACAGATACGCAGTATTTT.

The chain recombines TRBV6-5 with TRBJ1-2; TRBD1 agrees at 9 bases. V shed 8 bases and J 3 bases; nucleotides not matched to a gene: 7. Looked up from germline, CDR1 is MNHEY and CDR2 is SVGAGI. This CDR3 spans 14 amino acids. CDR3 nucleotide sequence: TGTGCCAGCGGACGGACAGGGGAAGACTATGGCTACACCTTC. It codes for CASGRTGEDYGYTF.

V is TRBV6-5 and J is TRBJ2-1; D call uncertain. V lost 6 bases to trimming and J lost 6 bases, with 18 bases between them. Germline V gene data show CDR1 as MNHEY and CDR2 as SVGAGI. CDR3 length: 15 residues. In DNA form, the CDR3 reads TGTGCCAGCAGCTTAGACTGGTCGTCGGCCAATGAGCAGTTCTTC. Translation gives CASSLDWSSANEQFF.

The rearrangement joins TRBV18 to TRBJ2-3; D ambiguous. Per germline, CDR1 KGHSH and CDR2 LQKENI. The V end was cut by 3 bases, the J end by 4 bases, with 5 bases between. This CDR3 is 12 amino acids long. In DNA, the CDR3 is TGTGCCAGCTCACCTTCGGCAGATACGCAGTATTTT. This gives the protein CASSPSADTQYF. Combining the CDR3 with reference TRBV18 and TRBJ2-3 gives the whole variable domain NAGVMQNPRHLVRRRGQEARLRCSPMKGHSHVYWYRQLPEEGLKFMVYLQKENIIDESGMPKERFSAEFPKEGPSILRIQQVVRGDSAAYFCASSPSADTQYFGPGTRLTVL.

This chain uses TRBV19 with TRBJ1-1, with a possible D match to TRBD1 (5 bases). The CDR3 spans 13 residues. The V end was cut by 10 bases, the J end by 6 bases, with 18 bases between. Germline values: CDR1 LNHDA, CDR2 SQIVND (reference sequence). The CDR3 coding sequence is TGTGCCACCGCAGGGAGGGAAAGGGCTGAAGCTTTCTTT. Its protein is CATAGRERAEAFF.

Here the CDR3 DNA reads TGTGCCAGCAGCCCGGGACTAGAGGACATAAGCTCCTACGAGCAGTACTTC. Translating gives CASSPGLEDISSYEQYF. This chain links TRBV11-2 with TRBJ2-5, with 8 bases fitting TRBD2. The DNA end lines up better with TRBJ2-7; the J call may be wrong. CDR1 and CDR2 from the germline V gene are SGHAT and FQNNGV. The CDR3 has 17 residues.